Detailed here is one T cell receptor (beta chain). Sequencing used immunoSEQ multiplex PCR; TCRdb keeps in-frame clones, though not all of them. The sample lists 100,000 or so clones, about 88% occurring once. This entry is derived from a study of control samples from healthy donors and cancer patients. From germline, CDR1 is SGHDT and CDR2 YYEEEE. Trimming removed 1 base from V and 2 bases from J, with 16 bases in between. There are 16 residues in the CDR3. The sample consisted of blood. V and J are TRBV5-6 and TRBJ2-7; possibly TRBD1 for D (5 bases). The TCR sequence derives from a woman aged 45-60 years in good health. The CDR3 region is CASSLKYRAGTYEQYF. For the CDR3, the DNA is TGTGCCAGCAGCTTGAAGTATAGGGCAGGGACCTACGAGCAGTACTTC.